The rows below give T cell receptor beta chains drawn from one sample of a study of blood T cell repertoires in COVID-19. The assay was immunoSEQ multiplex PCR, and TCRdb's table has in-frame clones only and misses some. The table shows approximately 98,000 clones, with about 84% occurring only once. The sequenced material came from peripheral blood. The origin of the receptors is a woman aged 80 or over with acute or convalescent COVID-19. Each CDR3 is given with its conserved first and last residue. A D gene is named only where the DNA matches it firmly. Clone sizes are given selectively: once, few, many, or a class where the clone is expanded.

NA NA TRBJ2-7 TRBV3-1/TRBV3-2 TGTGCCAGCAGTGCGGGGAACGAGCAGTACTTC CASSAGNEQYF
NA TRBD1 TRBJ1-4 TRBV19 TGTGCCAGTAGCCGGGACAGGGCCCCAAGAAATGAAAAACTGTTTTTT CASSRDRAPRNEKLFF
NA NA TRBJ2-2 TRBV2 TGTGCCAGCAGTGTGGTCAGGGCGAACACCGGGGAGCTGTTTTTT CASSVVRANTGELFF
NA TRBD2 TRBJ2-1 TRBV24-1 TGTGCCACCAGTGACGGGGGGGCCAAGGGTGAGCAGTTCTTC CATSDGGAKGEQFF
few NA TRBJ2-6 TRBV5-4 TGTGCCAGCAGCTTGGAGAGGTCTGGGGCCAACGTCCTGACTTTC CASSLERSGANVLTF
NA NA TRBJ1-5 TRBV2 TGTGCCAGCAGTGCGGGACAACCCAATCAGCCCCAGCATTTT CASSAGQPNQPQHF
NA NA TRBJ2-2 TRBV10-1 TGCGCCAGCAGTCCGACACCCGGGGAGCTGTTTTTT CASSPTPGELFF
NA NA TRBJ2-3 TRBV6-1 TGTGCCAGCAGTGATGGAGCCAGCCTTACCACAGATACGCAGTATTTT CASSDGASLTTDTQYF
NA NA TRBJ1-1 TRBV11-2 TGTGCCAGCAGCCTCCGAGGAATGAACACTGAAGCTTTCTTT CASSLRGMNTEAFF
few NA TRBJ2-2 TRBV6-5 TGTGCCAGCAGAAGGAGCAGGGCCAGCACCGGGGAGCTGTTTTTT CASRRSRASTGELFF
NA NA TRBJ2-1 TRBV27 TGTGCCAGCAGTCGCAGGGGCCATGAGCAGTTCTTC CASSRRGHEQFF
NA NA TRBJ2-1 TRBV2 TGTGCCAGCAGGCAGGGTATCGCTGAGCAGTTCTTC CASRQGIAEQFF
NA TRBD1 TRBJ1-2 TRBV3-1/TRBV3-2 TGTGCCAGCAGCCAAGCTAGGGGGACAGGGAAGAACTATGGCTACACCTTC CASSQARGTGKNYGYTF
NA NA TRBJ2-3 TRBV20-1 TGCAGTGCTAGCGAGGATACGCAGTATTTT CSASEDTQYF
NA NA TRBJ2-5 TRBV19 TGTGCCAGTAGTATAGTAACGGACTGGGACCAAGAGACCCAGTACTTC CASSIVTDWDQETQYF
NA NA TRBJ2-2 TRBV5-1 TGCGCCAGCAGCTTGGGGGGGCAGGACACCGGGGAGCTGTTTTTT CASSLGGQDTGELFF
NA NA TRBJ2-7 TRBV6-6 TGTGCCAGCAGTCCTCAAACAGGGTGGGCTAGCGGCTCCTACGAGCAGTACTTC CASSPQTGWASGSYEQYF
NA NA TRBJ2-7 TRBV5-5 TGTGCCAGCAGCTTTTCGGCAGGGGGGTTTTACGAGCAGTACTTC CASSFSAGGFYEQYF
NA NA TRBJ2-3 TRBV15 TGTGCCACCAGCAGAGAATGGCAGGGCGTTGCAGATACGCAGTATTTT CATSREWQGVADTQYF
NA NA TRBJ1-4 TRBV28 TGTGCCAGCAGTTTAGGTCAGCAGGGTTGGGGAAAACTGTTTTTT CASSLGQQGWGKLFF
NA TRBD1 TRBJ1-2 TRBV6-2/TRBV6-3 TGTGCCAGCAGTTACTCGAGGTGGACAGGGCCGGGCTATGGCTACACCTTC CASSYSRWTGPGYGYTF
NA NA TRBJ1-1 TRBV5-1 TGCGCCAGCAGCAAACAGGAGAACACTGAAGCTTTCTTT CASSKQENTEAFF
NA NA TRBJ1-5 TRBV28 TGTGCCAGCAGGGAAACAGGGCCAGGCAATCAGCCCCAGCATTTT CASRETGPGNQPQHF
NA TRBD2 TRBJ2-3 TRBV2 TGTGCCAGCACCCCGGGACTAGCGGGTACGCAGTATTTT CASTPGLAGTQYF
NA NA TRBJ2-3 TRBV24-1 TGTGCCACCAGACAGGGCCACACAGATACGCAGTATTTT CATRQGHTDTQYF
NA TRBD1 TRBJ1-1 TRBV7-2 TGTGCCAGCAGCCCGCACAGGGGGGACACTGAAGCTTTCTTT CASSPHRGDTEAFF
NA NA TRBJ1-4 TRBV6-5 TGTGCCAGCAGTACGGGAGGCGGCGGTGAAAAACTGTTTTTT CASSTGGGGEKLFF
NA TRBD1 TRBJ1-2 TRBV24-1 TGTGCCACCAGTGAATCCGGGACAGGGATCCATGGCTACACCTTC CATSESGTGIHGYTF
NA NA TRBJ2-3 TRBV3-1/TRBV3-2 TGTGCCAGCAGCCAAGGACTGAGTAGCACAGATACGCAGTATTTT CASSQGLSSTDTQYF
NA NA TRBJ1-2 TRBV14 TGTGCCAGCAGCGGTACCTTACAACCTCTCCTCCACTTC CASSGTLQPLLHF
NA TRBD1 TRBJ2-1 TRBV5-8 TGTGCCAGCAGCTTGGCCGGGACAGGGGGCTACAATGAGCAGTTCTTC CASSLAGTGGYNEQFF
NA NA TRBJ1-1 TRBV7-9 TGTGCCAGCAGCAATGGACAGTGGAACACTGAAGCTTTCTTT CASSNGQWNTEAFF
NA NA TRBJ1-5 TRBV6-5 TGTGCCAGCAGTTCAGGGGTACGCAATCAGCCCCAGCATTTT CASSSGVRNQPQHF
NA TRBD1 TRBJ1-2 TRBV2 TGTGCCAGCAGTGAAAGATCGGGACAGAGGGAGCATGGCTACACCTTC CASSERSGQREHGYTF
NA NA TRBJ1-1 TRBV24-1 TGTGCCACGGCGGAGACAGGCGCCAGGGGACACACTGAAGCTTTCTTT CATAETGARGHTEAFF
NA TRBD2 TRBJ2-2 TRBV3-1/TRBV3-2 TGTGCCAGCAGCCAAGGGACTAGCGGGGGCCTGAACACCGGGGAGCTGTTTTTT CASSQGTSGGLNTGELFF
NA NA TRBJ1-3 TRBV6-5 TGTGCCAGCAGTTACTGGCCAGAAAGAAACACCATATATTTT CASSYWPERNTIYF
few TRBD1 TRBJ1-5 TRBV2 TGTGCCAGCAGTACCGGGACAGGGGCGAGTCAGCCCCAGCATTTT CASSTGTGASQPQHF
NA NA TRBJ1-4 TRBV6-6 TGTGCCAGCACCGACAAGTCAACTAATGAAAAACTGTTTTTT CASTDKSTNEKLFF
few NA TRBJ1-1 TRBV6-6 TGTGCCAGCAGCGGTAGACAACTGAACACTGAAGCTTTCTTT CASSGRQLNTEAFF